A selection of T cell receptor beta chains follows, all from one sample in a study of cytomegalovirus exposure and HLA in healthy donors. Sequenced by immunoSEQ multiplex PCR; TCRdb stores in-frame clones only, minus some. The sample holds about 160,000 clones; 75% to 90% are singletons and the top ten take more than 1.5%. Material for sequencing was PBMCs. These receptors came from a human donor in good health. The CDR3 runs from the conserved cysteine through the conserved F or W. The order of the fields is D gene, V gene, J gene, clone size, CDR3 DNA, CDR3 protein. A D gene is named only where the DNA matches it firmly. Clone sizes are given selectively: once, few, many, or a class where the clone is expanded.

-,TRBV1,TRBJ2-5,-,TGCACCAGCAGCCAAGGGAGCTTGCAAGAGACCCAGTACTTC,CTSSQGSLQETQYF
-,TRBV7-8,TRBJ2-5,few,TGTGCCAGCAGCTTCTTGCAGGGCGAAAACCAAGAGACCCAGTACTTC,CASSFLQGENQETQYF
TRBD1,TRBV4-2,TRBJ2-3,-,TGTGCCAGCAGCCAAAGGACAGGGCCAGATACGCAGTATTTT,CASSQRTGPDTQYF
-,TRBV9,TRBJ2-1,once,TGTGCCAGCACCAAGGAATGGGCCCCCTACAATGAGCAGTTCTTC,CASTKEWAPYNEQFF
TRBD2,TRBV7-2,TRBJ2-1,-,TGTGCCAGCAGCACCCCTAGCGGCTACAATGAGCAGTTCTTC,CASSTPSGYNEQFF
-,TRBV11-2,TRBJ1-2,few,TGTGCCAGCAGCTTGTCAGCTGGCGGGACCACATCTTTAGGATACACCTTC,CASSLSAGGTTSLGYTF
-,TRBV7-9,TRBJ2-4,-,TGTGCCAGCAGTACCCCGGGGGGCCTCGCCAAAAACATTCAGTACTTC,CASSTPGGLAKNIQYF
TRBD1,TRBV19,TRBJ2-7,-,TGTGCCAGTAGCGAAAGGACAGGACTGTTCTACGAGCAGTACTTC,CASSERTGLFYEQYF
TRBD1,TRBV5-1,TRBJ1-2,-,TGCGCCAGCAGCTGGGACAGAAATTATGGCTACACCTTC,CASSWDRNYGYTF
TRBD1,TRBV27,TRBJ2-2,-,TGTGCCAGCAGACGACAGGGACAGATGATGAACACCGGGGAGCTGTTTTTT,CASRRQGQMMNTGELFF
-,TRBV4-3,TRBJ2-7,few,TGCGCCAGCAGCCAAGACAGGGGCTCCTACGAGCAGTACTTC,CASSQDRGSYEQYF
TRBD1,TRBV2,TRBJ1-5,once,TGTGCCAGCAGTGAGACAGGGGTTGATCAGCCCCAGCATTTT,CASSETGVDQPQHF
-,TRBV7-9,TRBJ1-1,-,TGTGCCAGCAGCCCCGGGTCTTTCTTT,CASSPGSFF
-,TRBV10-3,TRBJ2-7,-,TGTGCCATCAGTACGGGAACCTACGAGCAGTACTTC,CAISTGTYEQYF
-,TRBV5-1,TRBJ2-2,-,TGCGCCAGCAGCTCCTTAGACAGTTCGAACACCGGGGAGCTGTTTTTT,CASSSLDSSNTGELFF
-,TRBV6-5,TRBJ2-6,-,TGTGCCAGCAGTACAGGGTCAGGGGCCAACGTCCTGACTTTC,CASSTGSGANVLTF
-,TRBV5-1,TRBJ1-1,-,TGCGCCAGCAGCTTGGCCAGGGGTTTTACTGAAGCTTTCTTT,CASSLARGFTEAFF
TRBD1,TRBV27,TRBJ2-2,-,TGTGCCAGCAGGGTAGGACAGGGGGCAACCGGGGAGCTGTTTTTT,CASRVGQGATGELFF
-,TRBV13,TRBJ2-7,-,TGTGCCAGCAGCTTAGGCCGCCTAGGTCCTTTTCGGCCGTACTTC,CASSLGRLGPFRPYF
TRBD1,TRBV7-9,TRBJ1-3,-,TGTGCCAGCAGCTTAAGGACAGGACCGGGAAACACCATATATTTT,CASSLRTGPGNTIYF
-,TRBV6-5,TRBJ2-7,-,TGTGCCAGCAGCAAGGGGTACGAGCAGTACTTC,CASSKGYEQYF
-,TRBV15,TRBJ1-1,once,TGTGCCACCAGCAGAGAGACCGGCACAGTCACTGAAGCTTTCTTT,CATSRETGTVTEAFF
-,TRBV12-1,TRBJ1-5,-,TGTGCCAGCAGCCAGCCGGGACAGGGGGTATTTCAGCCCCAGCATTTT,CASSQPGQGVFQPQHF
TRBD1,TRBV7-2,TRBJ1-2,once,TGTGCCAGCAGCCCGCCGGGACAGCCTCTTAGCTATGGCTACACCTTC,CASSPPGQPLSYGYTF
TRBD1,TRBV7-9,TRBJ1-2,-,TGTGCCAGCAGCCAGGGGGCGGATGGCTACACCTTC,CASSQGADGYTF
TRBD1,TRBV6-5,TRBJ1-3,-,TGTGCCAGCAGCATGGGACAGGGCTCTGGAAACACCATATATTTT,CASSMGQGSGNTIYF
-,TRBV5-7,TRBJ2-1,-,TGTGCCAGCAGCGAGTGGAGTGAGCAGTTCTTC,CASSEWSEQFF